The rows below give T cell receptor beta chains drawn from one sample of a study of T cell repertoires in cytomegalovirus infection. Each CDR3 protein is one row after TCRdb ran MiXCR on the reads. The sample has about 680,000 distinct CDR3 sequences; 20% to 25% are singletons. Sequencing was carried out using CD8+ T cells from PBMCs. The receptor source for this set is a human donor in good health (CMV status not recorded). Some clones in this sample may be carry-over from other donors' samples. CDR3s include the opening cysteine and the closing phenylalanine or tryptophan. D genes are given only for firm matches. Clone size is not always given. Where it is, it says once, few, many or a class for expanded clones.

clone size | D gene | V gene | CDR3 protein
NA | TRBD1 | TRBV5-1 | CASSLSTGWETQYF
NA | TRBD1 | TRBV7-9 | CASSSGQGRGEQYF
NA | TRBD1 | TRBV20-1 | CSARDSKTGDHGYTF
few | TRBD2 | TRBV25-1 | CASSEYQAGGFTDTQYF
few | TRBD1 | TRBV14 | CASSARDSYYNSPLHF
NA | NA | TRBV20-1 | CSAKNKGSHQPQHF
many | NA | TRBV7-9 | CASSLGTSSAFF
NA | NA | TRBV18 | CASSPFGRNYGYTF
NA | TRBD1 | TRBV5-1 | CASSWVGTVNLETEAFF
few | TRBD2 | TRBV6-2/TRBV6-3 | CASSTALRGVYNEQFF
NA | TRBD2 | TRBV29-1 | CSVEDQTSGGPDTQYF
NA | TRBD1 | TRBV20-1 | CSARVRGLLDYNEQFF
NA | TRBD1 | TRBV20-1 | CSARDRDSSLYGYTF
many | NA | TRBV7-6 | CASSLVAGGYTF
once | TRBD1 | TRBV6-6 | CANSYDRAQPQHF
few | NA | TRBV7-8 | CASSLRLEQFF
NA | NA | TRBV7-9 | CASSFRDQPQHF
NA | NA | TRBV14 | CASSLPWGGGFHEQFF
NA | NA | TRBV12-5 | CASGLMEKNTEAFF
many | TRBD1 | TRBV7-8 | CASSPAPPGQYVQRQETQYF
many | NA | TRBV19 | CASMGLKSNYGYTF
NA | TRBD2 | TRBV29-1 | CSAMTWTSGNTGELFF
few | NA | TRBV12-3/TRBV12-4 | CASTLLDSYTGELFF
NA | NA | TRBV12-3/TRBV12-4 | CASSWRGEAFF
NA | NA | TRBV5-1 | CASSSPVAGGPSRGYTF
few | NA | TRBV7-9 | CASRMERMTDTQYF
NA | NA | TRBV5-1 | CASSPGTTGIGYTF
NA | NA | TRBV10-3 | CAISVEYQETQYF
NA | NA | TRBV7-9 | CASSSTQVELFF
few | NA | TRBV7-9 | CASSSQTDLYGYTF
NA | NA | TRBV12-3/TRBV12-4 | CASGAGASYEQYF
few | NA | TRBV25-1 | CASSEYYGLNEKLFF
NA | NA | TRBV29-1 | CSVALLQIDGYTF
NA | NA | TRBV4-2 | CASSQGLEWSYTF
many | NA | TRBV7-9 | CASSSKVHEAFF
many | NA | TRBV28 | CASNRVGTEAFF
few | TRBD1 | TRBV7-6 | CASSPRRAGQGVPEQFF
few | NA | TRBV28 | CASSFMSATYTF
NA | NA | TRBV7-9 | CASKGPPDPDTQYF
few | TRBD2 | TRBV28 | CASSSYEAGANGTDTQYF
few | NA | TRBV19 | CASSISSTYEQYF
few | TRBD2 | TRBV12-3/TRBV12-4 | CASTSGGYYEQYF
NA | NA | TRBV20-1 | CSARPPLASTYNEQFF
few | NA | TRBV27 | CASSSPLKEQYF
NA | NA | TRBV15 | CATSREGSDTQYF
few | NA | TRBV10-3 | CAISTPRAEEGAFF
NA | NA | TRBV20-1 | CSARERGWQTQYF
few | NA | TRBV20-1 | CSARDRDLRELFF
few | NA | TRBV6-2/TRBV6-3 | CASSYGSPLHF
few | TRBD1 | TRBV6-6 | CASSAVGQLLGGANVLTF
NA | NA | TRBV6-6 | CASSYPGTRRTDTQYF